The present entry profiles one T cell receptor (beta chain) with its context. Its specificity is not known. Specified treatment: roughly 10-day PBMC culture with coronavirus spike peptide pools or control peptides (ViraFEST assay). The CDR3 is made up of 14 amino acids. Germline V CDR1 and CDR2: SNHLY, FYNNEI. The ends were cut back, 2 bases at V and 7 bases at J, with 12 bases in the middle. The sample originates from a study of vaccination and CD4 T cells after COVID-19. Across the study: For post-vaccine samples, collection took place a median about 72 days after dose two, ranging from 14 to 241.

The Oncomine TCR Beta short-read assay was applied to DNA of cultured CD4+ T cells. TCRdb analysed the PCR reads with MiXCR anew, one entry per CDR3 protein. The table has around 19,000 distinct CDR3 sequences, 50% to 55% seen once. The source of this sequence is a human donor who had recovered from COVID-19. What was sequenced was CD4+ T cells from blood, cultured in vitro. V is TRBV2 and J is TRBJ1-5; D call uncertain. The CDR3 reads CASSELERAQPQHF. The CDR3 nucleotides read TGTGCCAGCAGTGAACTTGAGAGGGCCCAGCCCCAGCATTTT.